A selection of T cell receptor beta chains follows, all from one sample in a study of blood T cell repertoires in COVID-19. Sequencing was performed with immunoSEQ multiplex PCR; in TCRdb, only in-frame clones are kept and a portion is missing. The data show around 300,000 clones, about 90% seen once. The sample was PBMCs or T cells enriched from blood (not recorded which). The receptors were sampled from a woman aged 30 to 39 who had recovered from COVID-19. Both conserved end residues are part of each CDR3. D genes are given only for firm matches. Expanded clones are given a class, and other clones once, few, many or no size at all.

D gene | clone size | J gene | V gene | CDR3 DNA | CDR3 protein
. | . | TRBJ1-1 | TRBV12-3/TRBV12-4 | TGTGCCAGCGGCCGGCCCGGGGGAGCTTTCTTT | CASGRPGGAFF
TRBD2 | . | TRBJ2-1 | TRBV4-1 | TGCGCCAGCAGCCCGGGACTAGCGGGGGGGCGTGGGAATGAGCAGTTCTTC | CASSPGLAGGRGNEQFF
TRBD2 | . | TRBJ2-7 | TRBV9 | TGTGCCAGCAGCCCGGCGGGAGAGGAGCAGTACTTC | CASSPAGEEQYF
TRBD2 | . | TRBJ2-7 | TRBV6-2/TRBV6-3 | TGTGCCAGCAGCGGACGGGGGGGGTTCGGAGACGAGCAGTACTTC | CASSGRGGFGDEQYF
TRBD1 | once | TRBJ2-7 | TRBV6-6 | TGTGCCAGCAGCCTCTCCGGGACAGAGGGCGAGCAGTACTTC | CASSLSGTEGEQYF
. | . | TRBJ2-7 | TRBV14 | TGTGCCAGCAGCCAAGAAGGAGACTTCTACGAGCAGTACTTC | CASSQEGDFYEQYF
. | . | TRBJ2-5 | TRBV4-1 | TGCGCCAGCAGCCAAGATCGTACGAGGGCTGCTTGGGAGACCCAGTACTTC | CASSQDRTRAAWETQYF
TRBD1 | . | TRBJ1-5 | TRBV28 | TGTGCCAGCAGCGCAGGGGGCCCTCAGCCCCAGCATTTT | CASSAGGPQPQHF
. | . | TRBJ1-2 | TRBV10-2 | TGCGCCAGCAGTGGCAGAGGATCAGGGTCTACTGACTATGGCTACACCTTC | CASSGRGSGSTDYGYTF
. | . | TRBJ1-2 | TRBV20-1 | TGCAGTGCTAGGGTTAGGGGCGGCTACACCTTC | CSARVRGGYTF
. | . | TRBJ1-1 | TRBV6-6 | TGTGCCAGCGGGGGGTGGGTGGACACTGAAGCTTTCTTT | CASGGWVDTEAFF
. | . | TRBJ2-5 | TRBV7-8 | TGTGCCAGCAGCTTTTCACGGGAGACCCAGTACTTC | CASSFSRETQYF
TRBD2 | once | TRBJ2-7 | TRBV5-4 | TGTGCCAGCAGCTTGGGGACTAGCATTTACGAGCAGTACTTC | CASSLGTSIYEQYF
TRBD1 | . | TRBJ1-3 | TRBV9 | TGTGCCAGCAGCGTAACAGGGGGTTTCTCTGGAAACACCATATATTTT | CASSVTGGFSGNTIYF
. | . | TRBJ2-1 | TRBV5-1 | TGCGCCAGCAGCTTGGAGGGGCCTTCGAATGAGCAGTTCTTC | CASSLEGPSNEQFF
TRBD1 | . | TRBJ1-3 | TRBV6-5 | TGTGCCAGTTCCAGGGGGCCCGGAAACACCATATATTTT | CASSRGPGNTIYF
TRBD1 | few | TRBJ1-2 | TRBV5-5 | TGTGCCAGCAGCCCCCGGGACAGCATGTTTAACTATGGCTACACCTTC | CASSPRDSMFNYGYTF
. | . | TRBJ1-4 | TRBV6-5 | TGTGCCAGCAGTTACTCGACGGGGTTTAATGAAAAACTGTTTTTT | CASSYSTGFNEKLFF
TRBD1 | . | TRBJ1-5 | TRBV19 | TGTGCCAGTAGTCCGGTCCCGGGACAGGTTCGTCAGCCCCAGCATTTT | CASSPVPGQVRQPQHF
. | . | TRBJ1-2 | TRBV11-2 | TGTGCCAGCAGCCCGGATCGAGGGAGAGGAAAGGATGGCTACACCTTC | CASSPDRGRGKDGYTF
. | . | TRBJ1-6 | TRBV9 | TGTGCCAGCAGCACTCCTAGGGGGAATTATTCACCCCTCCACTTT | CASSTPRGNYSPLHF
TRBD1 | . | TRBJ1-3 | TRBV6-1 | TGTGCCAGCAGTGGCCCGAAGACAGGGGCGTATGGAAACACCATATATTTT | CASSGPKTGAYGNTIYF
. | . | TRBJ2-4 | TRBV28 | TGTGCCAGCAGGATGGCGGGCAAAAACATTCAGTACTTC | CASRMAGKNIQYF
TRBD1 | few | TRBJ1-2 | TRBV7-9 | TGTGCCAGCAATTCCGCCACGACAGGGAACTATGGCTACACCTTC | CASNSATTGNYGYTF
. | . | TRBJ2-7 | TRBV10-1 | TGCGCCAGCAGTACGGACAGAGAGCAGTACTTC | CASSTDREQYF
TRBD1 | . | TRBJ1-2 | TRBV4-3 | TGCGCCAGCAGCCAGGGGACAGGGCCAGGCTATGGCTACACCTTC | CASSQGTGPGYGYTF
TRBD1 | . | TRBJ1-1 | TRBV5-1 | TGCGCCAGCAGCGGCGGACAGGGGGCGAGGGACACTGAAGCTTTCTTT | CASSGGQGARDTEAFF
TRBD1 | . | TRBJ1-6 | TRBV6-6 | TGTGCCAGCAGTGACAGGGATTGGCGAAATTCACCCCTCCACTTT | CASSDRDWRNSPLHF
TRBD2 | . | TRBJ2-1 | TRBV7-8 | TGTGCCAGCAGCTTAAGAGCGGGGGCCCTAGGCAATGAGCAGTTCTTC | CASSLRAGALGNEQFF
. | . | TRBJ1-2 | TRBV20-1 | TGCAGTGCCCGGGGGGCGGGGCTCCGTGCCTTC | CSARGAGLRAF
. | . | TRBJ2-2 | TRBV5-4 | TGTGCCAGCAGCCCAAAATGGGGTGGGGCGAGCACCGGGGAGCTGTTTTTT | CASSPKWGGASTGELFF